This T cell receptor (beta chain) appears in the sequencing data of a study of cytomegalovirus exposure and HLA in healthy donors. Points from the study as a whole: Cytomegalovirus association was listed for 170 or so TCR beta chains. In a later analysis, HLA-associated beta chains showed higher expansion and lower generation probabilities than comparable chains.

Healthy bone marrow donors made up the cohort. Trimming removed 7 bases at V and 0 bases at J, with 16 bases between. The CDR3 length is 16 residues. Per germline, CDR1 SNHLY and CDR2 FYNNEI. PCR was performed using 60 Vbeta and 13 Jbeta primers. Sequencing was performed with immunoSEQ multiplex PCR; in TCRdb, only in-frame clones are kept and a portion is missing. The sample lists 150,000 to 200,000 clones, roughly 65% occurring once. On this clone itself: Its antigen is still unknown.

The chain links TRBV2 to TRBJ2-1; the D gene is possibly TRBD1 (6 bases). The TCR was taken from a woman aged 18-30 years in good health and CMV-seropositive. Sequencing input: PBMCs. For the CDR3, the DNA is TGTGCCAGCACGGTCGGACAGCGACCCTCCTACAATGAGCAGTTCTTC. It encodes CASTVGQRPSYNEQFF.